Presented here are 27 T cell receptor beta chains from one specimen sequenced in a study of blood T cell repertoires in COVID-19. The data were produced by immunoSEQ multiplex PCR, yet TCRdb's version contains in-frame clones alone and is incomplete. The top ten hold about 3.5% of the sample, which has under 300,000 clones, roughly four fifths seen once. The sample was PBMCs or T cells enriched from blood (not recorded which). These receptors all stem from a man aged 50 to 60 who had recovered from COVID-19.

The chain carries TRBV6-2 or TRBV6-3 and TRBJ2-6, with TRBD2 as a possible D gene (6 bases). This CDR3 contains 17 residues. V dropped 5 bases and J dropped 3 bases, with 17 bases sitting between them. Germline V gives CDR1 MNHEY, CDR2 SVGEGT. CDR3 region: CASSGRSGGGGANVLTF. The CDR3 DNA reads as TGTGCCAGCAGTGGACGGTCTGGGGGAGGTGGGGCCAACGTCCTGACTTTC.

The chain combines TRBV13 with TRBJ2-7; TRBD1 agrees at 10 bases. Germline lookup yields CDR1 PRHDT and CDR2 FYEKMQ (reference sequence). This CDR3 spans 15 amino acids. Germline trimming cut 6 bases from V and 6 bases from J; bases unmatched to any gene: 11. The DNA of the CDR3 is TGTGCCAGCAGTTCACCGGGACAGGGGATAGTCGAGCAGTACTTC. Its translation: CASSSPGQGIVEQYF.

The DNA of the CDR3 is TGTGCCAGTAGTCCGGACAGGGCAGGCGAAAAACTGTTTTTT. It is translated as CASSPDRAGEKLFF. This chain connects TRBV19 to TRBJ1-4, with 8 bases aligning to TRBD1. There are 14 residues in the CDR3. The germline V gene encodes CDR1 LNHDA and CDR2 SQIVND (reference sequence). Trimming cost V 5 bases and J 8 bases; bases outside gene matches: 7.

This chain joins TRBV4-2 and TRBJ2-1; D perhaps matches TRBD2 (5 bases). The V end was cut by 0 bases, the J end by 10 bases, with 16 bases between. The germline gives CDR1 LGHNA, CDR2 YNFKEQ. The CDR3 is 15 amino acids. CDR3 region: CASSQDTGREREQFF. The CDR3 nucleotides read TGTGCCAGCAGCCAAGATACGGGTCGGGAACGGGAGCAGTTCTTC.

This clone was detected a few times. The J gene is TRBJ1-6, the V gene TRBV28; D is ambiguous. Per germline, CDR1 MDHEN and CDR2 SYDVKM. The V end lost 7 bases, the J end lost 8 bases, and 15 bases lay between the germline ends. There are 14 residues in the CDR3. CDR3 sequence: CASTLGSFYSPLHF. As DNA, the CDR3 is TGTGCCAGCACCCTTGGCAGTTTTTATTCACCCCTCCACTTT.

The chain combines TRBV7-3 with TRBJ2-7; 10 bases are shared with TRBD2. The CDR3 loop spans 15 amino acids. Germline CDR1 SGHTA, CDR2 FQGTGA. V lost 5 bases and J lost 2; bases outside the gene matches: 6. The chain's CDR3 is CASSLSGRDTYEQYF. The CDR3 DNA sequence: TGTGCCAGCAGCCTGAGCGGGAGGGATACCTACGAGCAGTACTTC.

This clone was observed a few times. V gene TRBV10-1 combines with J gene TRBJ1-1; D not resolved. The CDR3 has 13 amino acids. Trimming shortened V by 3 bases and J by 3 bases, and 8 bases separated the two germline ends. Germline V gives CDR1 WNHNN, CDR2 SYGVQD (reference sequence). CDR3 sequence: CASSERGYTEAFF. The DNA for the CDR3 is TGCGCCAGCAGTGAACGAGGATACACTGAAGCTTTCTTT.

The chain combines TRBV5-4 with TRBJ1-1; 7 nucleotides match TRBD1. The CDR3 spans 15 residues. V gave up 4 bases and J gave up 11 bases; unmatched junction bases: 17. Germline CDR1 and CDR2: SGHNT and YYREEE (reference sequence). The CDR3 DNA reads TGTGCCAGCAGCCCGCCGGAGGGGGCTCTTGGGAGGGCTTTCTTT. Its translation is CASSPPEGALGRAFF.

V usage is TRBV7-6 and J usage is TRBJ1-2; 8 bases map to TRBD1. The CDR3 has 18 amino acids. Germline assignment: CDR1 SGHVS and CDR2 FNYEAQ. Germline trimming cut 5 bases from V and 1 base from J; bases unmatched to any gene: 15. This chain's CDR3 is CASSATGGQAQFNYGYTF. For the CDR3, the DNA is TGTGCCAGCAGCGCCACCGGGGGACAGGCCCAATTTAACTATGGCTACACCTTC.

V is TRBV5-6 and J is TRBJ1-2; the match to TRBD1 covers 7 bases. The germline gives CDR1 SGHDT, CDR2 YYEEEE. The CDR3 is 14 amino acids. J lost 4 bases, V lost 4 bases, and 7 bases had no gene match. CDR3 sequence reads: CASSPWDRTYGYTF. CDR3 bases: TGTGCCAGCAGCCCATGGGACAGAACCTATGGCTACACCTTC.

This chain connects TRBV28 to TRBJ2-2, with D possibly being TRBD1 (6 bases). There are 16 residues in the CDR3. Trimming removed 3 bases from V and 6 bases from J, with 17 bases in between. Germline V gene lookup returns CDR1 MDHEN and CDR2 SYDVKM. Written as DNA, the CDR3 is TGTGCCAGCAGTTTGGATCAGGGGCCCGTACCCGGGGAGCTGTTTTTT. Protein sequence: CASSLDQGPVPGELFF. The full variable domain, with the rest looked up from reference TRBV28 and TRBJ2-2, is DVKVTQSSRYLVKRTGEKVFLECVQDMDHENMFWYRQDPGLGLRLIYFSYDVKMKEKGDIPEGYSVSREKKERFSLILESASTNQTSMYLCASSLDQGPVPGELFFGEGSRLTVL.

This chain connects TRBV21-1 to TRBJ2-7; TRBD2 is the table's D call, not checked against the DNA. TRBV21-1 is noted as a pseudogene. The CDR3 extends over 15 amino acids. The chain's CDR3 is CASSQRRPKKYEQYF. CDR3 nucleotide sequence: TGTGCCAGCAGCCAACGGAGGCCGAAAAAGTACGAGCAGTACTTC.

The chain combines TRBV6-5 with TRBJ2-7; D unresolved. This CDR3 is built from 12 residues. CDR1 is MNHEY and CDR2 is SVGAGI in the germline V gene. The V and J ends lost 3 bases and 6 bases respectively, with 9 bases between them. CDR3 in DNA: TGTGCCAGCAGTTATGGAGCTTCCGAGCAGTACTTC. This translates into CASSYGASEQYF.

V is TRBV7-9 and J is TRBJ1-1; 7 bases map to TRBD1. V was clipped by 0 bases and J by 4 bases; unmatched bases: 8. The germline CDR1 and CDR2 sequences are SEHNR and FQNEAQ (reference sequence). The CDR3 length is 16 residues. The CDR3 sequence is CASSLALDRAGTEAFF. Here the CDR3 DNA reads TGTGCCAGCAGCTTAGCCTTAGACAGGGCTGGCACTGAAGCTTTCTTT.

The genes are TRBV7-2 and TRBJ2-7; 7 bases align to TRBD2. Germline values: CDR1 SGHTA, CDR2 FQGNSA. The junction had 1 base not matched to a gene; V was cut back by 4 bases and J by 1 base. This CDR3 is built from 13 residues. The CDR3 sequence is CASSWTRSYEQYF. CDR3 bases: TGTGCCAGCAGCTGGACTAGGTCCTACGAGCAGTACTTC.

The chain combines TRBV6-5 with TRBJ1-1; D remains unclear. The germline CDR1 and CDR2 sequences are MNHEY and SVGAGI. V was cut by 7 bases and J by 1 base, with 7 bases left in between. The CDR3 contains 12 residues. The CDR3 DNA reads as TGTGCCAGCATGGGCGAGAACACTGAAGCTTTCTTT. It translates to CASMGENTEAFF.

This clone was picked up one time. The chain links TRBV19 to TRBJ1-1; D gene ambiguous. CDR1 and CDR2 from the germline V gene are LNHDA and SQIVND (reference sequence). The CDR3 totals 13 residues. Trimming stripped 5 bases from V and 1 base from J, with 8 bases between. The CDR3 reads CASSEQQNTEAFF. CDR3 bases: TGTGCCAGTAGTGAACAGCAGAACACTGAAGCTTTCTTT.

The chain couples TRBV6-4 to TRBJ1-1, with 7 nucleotides matching TRBD1. Germline-derived CDR1 and CDR2 are MRHNA and SNTAGT. V lost 9 bases to trimming and J lost 0 bases; unmatched junction nucleotides: 4. The CDR3 is 13 residues long. The CDR3 DNA reads as TGTGCCAGAGCACAGGGGTTGAACACTGAAGCTTTCTTT. Residues: CARAQGLNTEAFF.

The chain is built from TRBV7-3 and TRBJ1-5; no clear D gene. V was shortened by 5 bases and J by 4 bases, with 9 bases between the two germline ends. This CDR3 contains 13 residues. Germline lookup yields CDR1 SGHTA and CDR2 FQGTGA. CDR3 amino acids: CASSLTGNQPQHF. The CDR3 bases are TGTGCCAGCAGCCTGACGGGAAATCAGCCCCAGCATTTT.

This chain links TRBV7-2 with TRBJ2-7, with TRBD1 matching 8 bases. Germline values: CDR1 SGHTA, CDR2 FQGNSA. V gave up 3 bases and J gave up 3 bases; unmatched junction bases: 7. The CDR3 loop spans 15 amino acids. Written as DNA, the CDR3 is TGTGCCAGCAGCTTGGCCCGGGACAGGAACTACGAGCAGTACTTC. Translated, it gives CASSLARDRNYEQYF.

The rearrangement uses TRBV28 and TRBJ2-3; D unresolved. Germline CDR1 MDHEN, CDR2 SYDVKM. The CDR3 contains 15 residues. Trimming stripped 6 bases from V and 4 bases from J, with 17 bases between. DNA of the CDR3: TGTGCCAGCAGCCAAGGCGCACAGAGTTCAGATACGCAGTATTTT. Its translation is CASSQGAQSSDTQYF.

The chain recombines TRBV5-1 with TRBJ2-5; 8 nucleotides line up with TRBD1. The germline gives CDR1 SGHRS, CDR2 YFSETQ. J gave up 5 bases and V 0 bases, and 6 bases lay outside the gene matches. This CDR3 comprises 15 residues. CDR3 coding DNA: TGCGCCAGCAGCTTGGAATCAGGGGGCCAGGAGACCCAGTACTTC. Amino acid sequence: CASSLESGGQETQYF.

This clone was detected only once. The chain has TRBV11-3 and TRBJ2-1; D unresolved. V lost 1 base to trimming and J lost 6 bases, with 10 bases between them. Germline CDR1 reads SGHNT; CDR2 reads YENEEA. This CDR3 is built from 14 residues. CDR3 nucleotide sequence: TGTGCCAGCAGCTTAGTGCTCACTCCCAATGAGCAGTTCTTC. Amino acid sequence: CASSLVLTPNEQFF.

The rearrangement uses TRBV19 and TRBJ2-3, with 7 bases lining up with TRBD2. The V segment lost 5 bases and the J segment 0 bases; nucleotides outside the gene matches: 14. Per the germline V gene, CDR1 is LNHDA and CDR2 is SQIVND (reference sequence). The CDR3 length is 18 residues. The CDR3 DNA reads TGTGCCAGTAGTGAGTCTCGTGGATGGGGGGGGAGCACAGATACGCAGTATTTT. It is translated as CASSESRGWGGSTDTQYF.

V is TRBV4-1 and J is TRBJ2-2; TRBD2 matches 10 bases. J lost 4 bases, V lost 4 bases, and 3 bases had no gene match. The CDR3 extends over 15 amino acids. Germline CDR1 and CDR2: MGHRA and YSYEKL. CDR3 protein: CASSPSGGGTGELFF. The CDR3 bases are TGCGCCAGCAGCCCAAGCGGGGGGGGCACCGGGGAGCTGTTTTTT.

V and J are TRBV19 and TRBJ1-1; tentatively, D is TRBD1 (5 bases). V lost 3 bases and J 1 base, leaving 12 bases between the germline ends. The length of the CDR3 is 15 residues. The germline gives CDR1 LNHDA, CDR2 SQIVND (reference sequence). The CDR3 region has the DNA TGTGCCAGTAGTATCCTATGGCAGGGGAACACTGAAGCTTTCTTT. Protein product: CASSILWQGNTEAFF.

Concerning this clone: The sample has other DNA sequences that encode this CDR3 too. The rearrangement links TRBV7-8 to TRBJ2-7; 10 bases are shared with TRBD1. Germline V gives CDR1 SGHVS, CDR2 FQNEAQ. The CDR3 consists of 14 residues. V was pared by 4 bases and J by 2 bases, with 2 bases of the junction left unmatched. The CDR3 reads CASSSGTGAYEQYF. CDR3 nucleotides: TGTGCCAGCAGCTCCGGGACAGGGGCCTACGAGCAGTACTTC.